This T cell receptor (beta chain) came from a study of identical twins. This clonotype has ten or more counts. A universal primer site arose from template switching, and cDNA bore unique molecular identifiers. TCRdb reprocessed the 5' RACE reads with MiXCR, giving one entry per CDR3 protein. This table has 150,000 or so distinct CDR3 sequences, around 3.5% appearing once. The length of the CDR3 is 13 residues. Trimming took off 5 bases at V and 3 bases at J, with 11 bases between the two ends. CDR1 is SGHVS and CDR2 is FQNEAQ in the germline V gene. The TCR originated in a man aged 18 to 30 in good health. The sample was memory T cells sorted from blood. The rearrangement links TRBV7-8 to TRBJ2-7, with D possibly TRBD1 on 6 matching bases. This CDR3 is CASSPGVGYEQYV. DNA for the CDR3: TGTGCCAGCAGCCCAGGGGTTGGCTACGAGCAGTACGTC.